Listed below are T cell receptor beta chains from one sample, sequenced in a study of blood T cell repertoires in COVID-19. The assay was immunoSEQ multiplex PCR, and TCRdb's table has in-frame clones only and misses some. The table shows about 160,000 clones, with more than 75% occurring only once. The sequencing sample was made of peripheral blood. These receptors all come from a man between 18 and 35 years old with acute or convalescent COVID-19. Each CDR3 is given with its conserved first and last residue. The D gene is left open where the match is weak. A clone size is listed for some rows: how often the clone was seen (once, few, many), or a class if it is expanded.

j_call v_call d_call clone_size cdr3_length cdr3_nt cdr3_aa
TRBJ2-1 TRBV5-1 NA NA 14 TGCGCCAGCAGCTCCGACAGTAGCTACAATGAGCAGTTCTTC CASSSDSSYNEQFF
TRBJ2-7 TRBV5-1 NA NA 18 TGCGCCAGCAGCTTGGGGCCCGGTGGGGACACCCTCTCCTACGAGCAGTACTTC CASSLGPGGDTLSYEQYF
TRBJ1-2 TRBV19 TRBD1 NA 15 TGTGCCAGTAGTTACGTAGGACAGGTAAACTATGGCTACACCTTC CASSYVGQVNYGYTF
TRBJ2-2 TRBV10-2 NA NA 13 TGCGCCAGTCGGGACTCTTCCACCGGGGAGCTGTTTTTT CASRDSSTGELFF
TRBJ1-3 TRBV5-1 TRBD1 NA 15 TGCGCCAGCAGCCCCGGGACAGCGGCTGGAAACACCATATATTTT CASSPGTAAGNTIYF
TRBJ2-7 TRBV5-1 TRBD1 NA 13 TGCGCCAGCAGCCAGGGGACAGACCAGTTTGTTGCCTTC CASSQGTDQFVAF
TRBJ2-7 TRBV6-1 TRBD1 NA 16 TGTGCCAGCAGTGACCTCACAGGGGCGCACTCCTACGAGCAGTACTTC CASSDLTGAHSYEQYF
TRBJ1-1 TRBV7-8 NA NA 14 TGTGCCAGCAGCTTAGGGACAGCGAACACTGAAGCTTTCTTT CASSLGTANTEAFF
TRBJ1-2 TRBV24-1 TRBD1 few 12 TGTGCCACCTCCCAGGGGGACTATGGCTACACCTTC CATSQGDYGYTF
TRBJ2-3 TRBV7-2 TRBD1 NA 16 TGTGCCAGCAGGCCTAAGGACAGGGGGTTCACAGATACGCAGTATTTT CASRPKDRGFTDTQYF
TRBJ1-4 TRBV18 TRBD1 NA 14 TGTGCCAGCTCACCAACAGGGGCGGACGAAAAACTGTTTTTT CASSPTGADEKLFF
TRBJ2-2 TRBV18 TRBD1 NA 16 TGTGCCAGCTCACCGGACAGGGGGCGGATTACCGGGGAGCTGTTTTTT CASSPDRGRITGELFF
TRBJ2-1 TRBV2 NA NA 15 TGTGCCAGCAGTAATACGGGAGTTACCTACAATGAGCAGTTCTTC CASSNTGVTYNEQFF
TRBJ2-7 TRBV5-4 TRBD2 once 14 TGTGCCAGCAGCTTGGGGACTAGCGGCTACGAGCAGTACTTC CASSLGTSGYEQYF
TRBJ1-1 TRBV18 NA NA 15 TGTGCCAGCTCACCCACTGGGGCAGTGAACACTGAAGCTTTCTTT CASSPTGAVNTEAFF
TRBJ1-5 TRBV19 NA NA 14 TGTGCCAGTAGTACACGACAGAGCAATCAGCCCCAGCATTTT CASSTRQSNQPQHF
TRBJ1-1 TRBV7-2 NA NA 13 TGTGCCAGCAGCTTTAAACAGGGTACCGAAGCTTTCTTT CASSFKQGTEAFF
TRBJ1-1 TRBV10-3 NA NA 13 TGTGCCATCAGGGACACGGAGAACACTGAAGCTTTCTTT CAIRDTENTEAFF
TRBJ2-7 TRBV9 NA NA 15 TGTGCCAGCAGCCCCGAGCACTCGAGCTCCTACGAGCAGTACTTC CASSPEHSSSYEQYF
TRBJ1-1 TRBV4-1 NA NA 14 TGCGCCAGCAGCCAAGACAGTCCTAACACTGAAGCTTTCTTT CASSQDSPNTEAFF
TRBJ1-2 TRBV2 NA NA 16 TGTGCCAGCAGTGAGGGGGGGGGACGACACCCCTATGGCTACACCTTC CASSEGGGRHPYGYTF
TRBJ1-1 TRBV5-1 NA NA 14 TGCGCCAGCAGCTTACAGGGTCTAGGTACTGAAGCTTTCTTT CASSLQGLGTEAFF
TRBJ1-5 TRBV10-3 NA NA 15 TGTGCCATCTCCGGCGATACACTACCGAATCAGCCCCAGCATTTT CAISGDTLPNQPQHF
TRBJ1-2 TRBV5-1 NA NA 13 TGCGCCAGCAGCTTGGGGGGAGACTATGGCTACACCTTC CASSLGGDYGYTF
TRBJ1-1 TRBV12-5 TRBD1 NA 20 TGTGCTAGTGGTCAAAATACCCGGGACAGGGGGCTTAGTGGGAACACTGAAGCTTTCTTT CASGQNTRDRGLSGNTEAFF
TRBJ1-6 TRBV6-2/TRBV6-3 TRBD1 NA 16 TGTGCCAGCAGCACCCACAGGGGGTCGCAAAATTCACCCCTCCACTTT CASSTHRGSQNSPLHF
TRBJ2-2 TRBV9 NA NA 11 TGTGCCAGCACGTACACCGGGGAGCTGTTTTTT CASTYTGELFF
TRBJ2-7 TRBV7-6 NA NA 16 TGTGCCAGCAGCTTAGCCCCAGGTCCGCTCTCCTACGAGCAGTACTTC CASSLAPGPLSYEQYF
TRBJ2-6 TRBV19 TRBD1 NA 17 TGTGCCAGTAGAACCGGGACAGGGGGATCTGGGGCCAACGTCCTGACTTTC CASRTGTGGSGANVLTF
TRBJ1-2 TRBV18 TRBD1 NA 13 TGTGCCAGCTCAGCCGGGACAGACTATGGCTACACCTTC CASSAGTDYGYTF
TRBJ2-5 TRBV12-5 TRBD1 NA 14 TGTGCTAGTGGTCCCGGGACAGGGGAGGAGACCCAGTACTTC CASGPGTGEETQYF
TRBJ2-5 TRBV24-1 NA NA 15 TGTGCCACCAGTGATTTGATCCAGAACCAAGAGACCCAGTACTTC CATSDLIQNQETQYF
TRBJ2-1 TRBV24-1 TRBD2 NA 15 TGTGCCACCAGTGATTTAGCGGGAGGGTACAATGAGCAGTTCTTC CATSDLAGGYNEQFF
TRBJ1-6 TRBV5-6 TRBD1 NA 16 TGTGCCAGCAGCTTGGAAGGCGGACAGGGTTATTCACCCCTCCACTTT CASSLEGGQGYSPLHF
TRBJ1-2 TRBV19 NA NA 16 TGTGCCAGTACCCCTGAAGGGCTGAGACAGTTCTATGGCTACACCTTC CASTPEGLRQFYGYTF
TRBJ1-5 TRBV14 NA NA 13 TGTGCCAGCAGCCAAGATAATAATCAGCCCCAGCATTTT CASSQDNNQPQHF
TRBJ1-1 TRBV27 NA NA 10 TGTGCCAGTGGAGTCACTGAAGCTTTCTTT CASGVTEAFF
TRBJ2-1 TRBV2 NA NA 13 TGTGCCAGCAGAGGACAGTACTACAATGAGCAGTTCTTC CASRGQYYNEQFF
TRBJ1-6 TRBV7-9 TRBD1 NA 18 TGTGCCAGCAGCTATTCCCGAACAGGGGCTGAAATGCTGGCACCCCTCCACTTT CASSYSRTGAEMLAPLHF
TRBJ2-7 TRBV15 TRBD1 few 20 TGTGCCACCAGCAGAGATCTTCCGTTCCTACAGGGGGAGAGCTCCTACGAGCAGTACTTC CATSRDLPFLQGESSYEQYF
TRBJ1-2 TRBV30 NA NA 11 TGTGCCTCCCATTCCAGATATGGCTACACCTTC CASHSRYGYTF
TRBJ1-2 TRBV27 TRBD1 NA 13 TGTGCCAGCAAACCGACAGGGCCCTATGGCTACACCTTC CASKPTGPYGYTF
TRBJ1-1 TRBV7-9 TRBD1 NA 14 TGTGCCAGCAGCACCCAGGGGGAGAACGCTGAAGCTTTCTTT CASSTQGENAEAFF
TRBJ2-1 TRBV27 TRBD1 NA 14 TGTGCCAGCAGTTTAGTGGGACAGTGGAATGAGCAGTTCTTC CASSLVGQWNEQFF
TRBJ1-4 TRBV5-5 NA NA 15 TGTGCCAGCAGCTTGGTACAGACCGCAGGGGAAAAACTGTTTTTT CASSLVQTAGEKLFF
TRBJ1-1 TRBV6-6 NA once 14 TGTGCCAGCAGTCTCAGGGGAGAGAACACTGAAGCTTTCTTT CASSLRGENTEAFF